The next 14 T cell receptor beta chains were all read from a single sample in a study of PD-L1 blockade in urothelial cancer. Measured with immunoSEQ multiplex PCR; TCRdb has only the in-frame clones, and not every one. The table records 68,000 or so clones, roughly 79% of them present only once. Regarding time point: pretreatment peripheral blood. The sample consisted of PBMCs, taken around atezolizumab (anti-PD-L1) treatment. The receptors shown here come from a man between 65 and 79 years old with urothelial cancer.

This clone was detected only a few times. The gene calls are TRBV20-1 and TRBJ2-1; unclear D gene. Per germline, CDR1 DFQATT and CDR2 SNEGSKA (reference sequence). This CDR3 region has 11 residues. With 3 bases removed from V and 4 bases from J, the gap between germline ends came to 4 bases. CDR3 sequence: CSASMYNEQFF. CDR3 bases: TGCAGTGCTAGCATGTACAATGAGCAGTTCTTC.

The genes are TRBV25-1 and TRBJ2-7; 9 bases agree with TRBD1. The CDR3 has 16 amino acids. Germline CDR1 and CDR2: MGHDK and SYGVNS. V was pared by 2 bases and J by 4 bases, with 9 bases of the junction left unmatched. CDR3 loop: CASSESGTGREYEQYF. Here the CDR3 DNA reads TGTGCCAGCAGTGAAAGTGGGACAGGGCGGGAATACGAGCAGTACTTC.

The chain is built from TRBV12-5 and TRBJ1-2; no reliable D call. V was trimmed by 7 bases and J by 5 bases, leaving 17 bases between them. The germline gives CDR1 LGHNT, CDR2 FRNRAP. The CDR3 extends over 14 amino acids. The CDR3 loop is CASDREEGGYGYTF. The CDR3 nucleotides are TGTGCTAGTGATAGAGAGGAGGGAGGATATGGCTACACCTTC.

The CDR3 sequence: CASSRIAGKSYNEQFF. The DNA of the CDR3 is TGTGCCAGCAGCCGAATAGCGGGTAAATCCTACAATGAGCAGTTCTTC. This sequence joins TRBV5-5 and TRBJ2-1; 7 nucleotides agree with TRBD2. This CDR3 region has 16 residues. V lost 4 bases to trimming and J lost 1 base; unmatched junction nucleotides: 8. Germline V gene data show CDR1 as SGHKS and CDR2 as YYEKEE (reference sequence).

The gene calls are TRBV30 and TRBJ1-2, with TRBD1 matching 8 bases. Germline values: CDR1 GTSNPN, CDR2 SVGIG (reference sequence). With V trimmed by 7 bases and J by 5 bases, 9 bases remained unmatched. The length of the CDR3 is 13 residues. The CDR3 spells CAYHRDRPYGYTF. CDR3 bases: TGTGCCTACCACCGGGACAGGCCTTATGGCTACACCTTC.

The rearrangement links TRBV7-9 to TRBJ1-5; 11 nucleotides line up with TRBD1. The J segment lost 4 bases and the V segment lost 3 bases, leaving 2 bases of the junction unmatched. CDR1 SEHNR and CDR2 FQNEAQ come from the germline V gene (reference sequence). The CDR3 consists of 15 residues. The CDR3 DNA is TGTGCCAGCAGCTTCGGGACAGGGGGGAATCAGCCCCAGCATTTT. It is translated as CASSFGTGGNQPQHF. Full variable domain (missing parts from reference TRBV7-9 and TRBJ1-5): DTGVSQNPRHKITKRGQNVTFRCDPISEHNRLYWYRQTLGQGPEFLTYFQNEAQLEKSRLLSDRFSAERPKGSFSTLEIQRTEQGDSAMYLCASSFGTGGNQPQHFGDGTRLSIL.

V usage is TRBV29-1 and J usage is TRBJ2-1; D remains ambiguous. Germline V gene sequence: CDR1 SQVTM, CDR2 ANQGSEA. V shed 5 bases and J shed 2 bases, with 16 bases lying between them. The CDR3 contains 15 residues. The CDR3 sequence: CSVSRGSRTYNEQFF. The CDR3 bases are TGCAGCGTTTCTCGCGGTAGCCGAACCTACAATGAGCAGTTCTTC.

The chain has TRBV2 and TRBJ2-7, with TRBD2 matching over 11 bases. The V and J ends lost 7 bases and 2 bases, in that order; junction bases with no gene match: 4. This CDR3 is built from 14 residues. Germline CDR1 is SNHLY and CDR2 is FYNNEI. This chain's CDR3 is CASIGLAGPYEQYF. The DNA of the CDR3 is TGTGCCAGCATCGGACTAGCGGGCCCCTACGAGCAGTACTTC.

For the CDR3, the DNA is TGTGCCAGCAGCCAAAGAACAGGGGAAAACGGGGAGCTGTTTTTT. Translated, it gives CASSQRTGENGELFF. The rearrangement uses TRBV4-2 and TRBJ2-2; 7 bases are shared with TRBD1. Germline V gene sequence: CDR1 LGHNA, CDR2 YNFKEQ. With 2 bases clipped from V and 7 bases from J, the junction kept 7 bases outside the gene matches. The CDR3 contains 15 residues.

This clone appeared once. This rearrangement joins TRBV5-1 to TRBJ2-5; 9 bases match TRBD1. CDR3 size: 15 residues. From germline, CDR1 is SGHRS and CDR2 YFSETQ. V trimming: 4 bases; J trimming: 0 bases; junction bases outside the gene matches: 4. This CDR3 reads CASSIDRGDQETQYF. The CDR3 DNA is TGCGCCAGCAGCATCGACAGGGGGGACCAAGAGACCCAGTACTTC.

The rearrangement uses TRBV10-3 and TRBJ2-7, with D possibly being TRBD1 (6 bases). Germline V gene sequence: CDR1 ENHRY, CDR2 SYGVKD. The CDR3 loop spans 14 amino acids. V was pared by 4 bases and J by 2 bases, with 12 bases between. The CDR3 coding sequence is TGTGCCATCAGTGTTAGCAGGGACACCTACGAGCAGTACTTC. This gives the protein CAISVSRDTYEQYF.

The rearrangement joins TRBV14 to TRBJ1-2; tentative D call: TRBD1 (5 bases). CDR3 size: 14 residues. Germline V gives CDR1 SGHDN, CDR2 FVKESK. The V and J ends lost 0 bases and 5 bases respectively, with 10 bases between them. The CDR3 loop reads CASSQDWGGYGYTF. The CDR3 nucleotides are TGTGCCAGCAGCCAAGATTGGGGCGGATATGGCTACACCTTC.

This clone was observed a handful of times. V usage is TRBV9 and J usage is TRBJ2-7, with 10 bases identical to TRBD2. Trimming removed 0 bases from V and 4 bases from J; junction bases left unmatched: 4. The CDR3 loop spans 15 amino acids. Germline V gene sequence: CDR1 SGDLS, CDR2 YYNGEE. CDR3 coding DNA: TGTGCCAGCAGCGTAGGTGGACTAGCGGATTACGAGCAGTACTTC. It encodes CASSVGGLADYEQYF.

This clone came up once. The chain couples TRBV28 to TRBJ2-3; 14 bases fit TRBD2. Germline-derived CDR1 and CDR2 are MDHEN and SYDVKM. The CDR3 length is 18 residues. The V and J ends lost 7 bases and 4 bases, in that order; junction bases with no gene match: 13. The CDR3 spells CASTHPATSGREADTQYF. The CDR3 DNA is TGTGCCAGCACCCATCCGGCGACTAGCGGGAGGGAAGCAGATACGCAGTATTTT.